The 23 T cell receptor beta chains listed next were all sequenced from one sample in a study of identical twins. TCRdb ran MiXCR on the 5' RACE reads and lists one entry per CDR3 protein. Seen here are hundreds of thousands of distinct CDR3 sequences, 20% to 25% observed once, and the top ten hold 2.9%. The data also belong to a second study, concerning T cells expressing NK-cell markers.

Material for sequencing was CD4+ T cells sorted from blood. These receptors originate from a woman aged 18 to 35 in good health.

This clonotype has more than one count but fewer than ten. The chain is built from TRBV27 and TRBJ1-2, with TRBD1 identical over 9 bases. Germline values: CDR1 MNHEY, CDR2 SMNVEV (reference sequence). V gave up 4 bases and J gave up 7 bases; unmatched junction bases: 10. The CDR3 is 15 amino acids. The CDR3 protein is CASSSLSGTGFGYTF. CDR3 nucleotide sequence: TGTGCCAGCAGTTCATTATCCGGGACAGGGTTTGGCTACACCTTC.

V and J are TRBV5-1 and TRBJ2-2; D not resolved. From germline, CDR1 is SGHRS and CDR2 YFSETQ. V lost 0 bases, J lost 2 bases, and 8 bases lay in between. The CDR3 length is 15 residues. The CDR3 reads CASSLATFNTGELFF. CDR3 nucleotides: TGCGCCAGCAGCTTGGCTACTTTTAACACCGGGGAGCTGTTTTTT.

The CDR3 here is CAISRRGLDTGELFF. The CDR3 DNA sequence: TGTGCCATCAGTAGAAGGGGGCTGGACACCGGGGAGCTGTTTTTT. The chain employs TRBV10-3 and TRBJ2-2; 7 bases align to TRBD1. Trimming took 5 bases from V and 3 from J; bases not matched to a gene: 6. In germline, CDR1 is ENHRY, CDR2 SYGVKD. The CDR3 is 15 amino acids.

This clonotype occurred many times. V and J are TRBV5-1 and TRBJ1-2; TRBD1 might be the D (5 bases). The CDR3 sequence is 14 residues long. CDR1 is SGHRS, CDR2 YFSETQ, per germline. Trimming took 0 bases from V and 2 from J, leaving 8 bases between them. The CDR3: CASSLGQINYGYTF. The CDR3 coding sequence is TGCGCCAGCAGCTTGGGACAGATCAACTATGGCTACACCTTC.

The chain joins TRBV9 to TRBJ2-3; TRBD1 is a possible D gene (5 bases). V gave up 2 bases and J gave up 4 bases, with 8 bases separating them. The V gene's germline CDR1 is SGDLS and CDR2 YYNGEE. CDR3 length: 13 residues. CDR3 sequence: CASSVGQSDTQYF. The CDR3 DNA is TGTGCCAGCAGCGTGGGGCAGTCAGATACGCAGTATTTT.

This clonotype was picked up a small number of times. V usage is TRBV7-2 and J usage is TRBJ2-7, with TRBD1 identical over 9 bases. The CDR3 is made up of 15 amino acids. Losses at the gene ends were 4 bases for V and 5 bases for J; bases not matched to a gene: 9. Germline V gene lookup returns CDR1 SGHTA and CDR2 FQGNSA. This chain's CDR3 is CASSSYPGQGNEQYF. The CDR3 DNA reads as TGTGCCAGCAGCTCCTACCCGGGACAGGGAAACGAGCAGTACTTC.

This clonotype was picked up a small number of times. The genes are TRBV7-9 and TRBJ2-7, with D possibly TRBD2 on 6 matching bases. Germline V CDR1 and CDR2: SEHNR, FQNEAQ (reference sequence). The CDR3 loop spans 14 amino acids. Trimming shortened V by 5 bases and J by 7 bases, and 18 bases separated the two germline ends. The CDR3 DNA is TGTGCCAGCAGCCTACTGGAGGGGCCGGGGGAGCAGTACTTC. Protein: CASSLLEGPGEQYF.

CDR3: CASSTLRGTSSYEQYF. In DNA form, the CDR3 reads TGTGCCAGCAGTACTTTGAGGGGGACCAGCTCCTACGAGCAGTACTTC. This rearrangement joins TRBV5-4 to TRBJ2-7, with a possible D match to TRBD1 (6 bases). Germline CDR1 and CDR2: SGHNT and YYREEE (reference sequence). This CDR3 is 16 amino acids long. The ends were cut back, 5 bases at V and 0 bases at J, with 18 bases in the middle.

This clonotype has a handful of counts. The V gene is TRBV7-2, the J gene TRBJ2-7; 7 nucleotides agree with TRBD1. There are 14 residues in the CDR3. The germline gives CDR1 SGHTA, CDR2 FQGNSA. V trimming: 2 bases; J trimming: 6 bases; junction bases outside the gene matches: 7. The CDR3 sequence: CASSLRQGIPEQYF. CDR3 DNA: TGTGCCAGCAGCTTAAGACAGGGAATCCCCGAGCAGTACTTC.

This clonotype was detected only a few times. The rearrangement links TRBV6-2 or TRBV6-3 to TRBJ2-2; TRBD2 matches at 11 bases. CDR3 length: 16 residues. V gave up 5 bases and J gave up 4 bases; unmatched junction bases: 6. Germline values: CDR1 MNHEY, CDR2 SVGEGT. The CDR3 DNA sequence: TGTGCCAGCAGTAAACTAGCGGGAGCGTTCACCGGGGAGCTGTTTTTT. Its protein product is CASSKLAGAFTGELFF.

The chain employs TRBV20-1 and TRBJ1-5, with 7 bases identical to TRBD1. Germline V lookup: CDR1 DFQATT, CDR2 SNEGSKA (reference sequence). The length of the CDR3 is 16 residues. J lost 0 bases, V lost 3 bases, and 8 bases had no gene match. The DNA for the CDR3 is TGCAGTGCTAGGAGGGGACAGTCCTATAGCAATCAGCCCCAGCATTTT. It codes for CSARRGQSYSNQPQHF.

The chain employs TRBV3-1 and TRBJ2-7; no clear D. The V end lost 4 bases, the J end lost 3 bases, and 16 bases lay between the germline ends. Germline V lookup: CDR1 LGHDT, CDR2 YNNKEL (reference sequence). The CDR3 length is 15 residues. In DNA form, the CDR3 reads TGTGCCAGCAGCCTGATTTTAGGGCCCGTCTACGAGCAGTACTTC. Protein: CASSLILGPVYEQYF.

The sample holds a few counts of this clonotype. The chain carries TRBV4-3 and TRBJ2-7; 7 bases align to TRBD2. Germline values: CDR1 LGHNA, CDR2 YSLEER. CDR3 size: 16 residues. V lost 1 base to trimming and J lost 4 bases; unmatched junction nucleotides: 10. The CDR3 bases are TGCGCCAGCAGCCAAGGGGCCAGGGAGGGAGGTTACGAGCAGTACTTC. Its protein is CASSQGAREGGYEQYF.

V is TRBV9 and J is TRBJ2-3; D is possibly TRBD2 (6 bases). CDR3 length: 14 amino acids. Germline-derived CDR1 and CDR2 are SGDLS and YYNGEE. V lost 5 bases and J 3 bases, leaving 13 bases between the germline ends. CDR3 bases: TGTGCCAGCAGTGGGGGGAAGGGGACAGATACGCAGTATTTT. The encoded protein is CASSGGKGTDTQYF. Full variable domain (outside the CDR3, taken from reference TRBV9 and TRBJ2-3): DSGVTQTPKHLITATGQRVTLRCSPRSGDLSVYWYQQSLDQGLQFLIQYYNGEERAKGNILERFSAQQFPDLHSELNLSSLELGDSALYFCASSGGKGTDTQYFGPGTRLTVL.

The chain is built from TRBV20-1 and TRBJ1-1; D ambiguous. Germline lookup yields CDR1 DFQATT and CDR2 SNEGSKA (reference sequence). CDR3 size: 13 residues. Trimming stripped 0 bases from V and 1 base from J, with 6 bases between. This chain's CDR3 is CSARDTWNTEAFF. CDR3 nucleotide sequence: TGCAGTGCTAGAGATACGTGGAACACTGAAGCTTTCTTT.

The V call is TRBV14, the J call TRBJ2-1; a possible D gene is TRBD1 (5 bases). CDR3 length equals 16 residues. Germline assignment: CDR1 SGHDN and CDR2 FVKESK. V lost 1 base to trimming and J lost 5 bases, with 15 bases between them. The CDR3 here is CASSQGQREPHNEQFF. The CDR3 nucleotides read TGTGCCAGCAGCCAAGGACAGCGCGAACCACACAATGAGCAGTTCTTC.

This clonotype was seen only a few times. The genes are TRBV5-1 and TRBJ2-7; D unresolved. This CDR3 is built from 15 residues. Germline lookup yields CDR1 SGHRS and CDR2 YFSETQ. V was cut by 0 bases and J by 1 base, with 11 bases left in between. The CDR3 DNA reads TGCGCCAGCAGCTTGGCCGAGGTGTTTTCCTACGAGCAGTACTTC. Translation: CASSLAEVFSYEQYF.

This clonotype has just a few counts. The CDR3: CSASPPATGHEKLFF. The CDR3 region has the DNA TGCAGTGCTTCCCCGCCAGCAACAGGGCACGAAAAACTGTTTTTT. The chain recombines TRBV20-1 with TRBJ1-4, with D possibly being TRBD1 (6 bases). CDR1 is DFQATT, CDR2 SNEGSKA, per germline (reference sequence). V was trimmed by 5 bases and J by 8 bases, leaving 21 bases between them. This CDR3 region has 15 residues.

CDR3 bases: TGTGCCAGCAGTGACGGGGACAGAGCCTACGAGCAGTACTTC. This codes for CASSDGDRAYEQYF. J is TRBJ2-7 and V is TRBV12-3 or TRBV12-4, with 7 bases fitting TRBD1. The CDR3 runs 14 residues. Germline trimming cut 5 bases from V and 2 bases from J; bases unmatched to any gene: 6.

Within the sample, this clonotype is medium-sized (0.01 to 0.1%). This chain links TRBV2 with TRBJ2-7; D not resolved. The CDR3 has 14 amino acids. Trimming removed 2 bases from V and 1 base from J, with 9 bases in between. Per the germline V gene, CDR1 is SNHLY and CDR2 is FYNNEI. CDR3 sequence (DNA): TGTGCCAGCAGTGAAATGGGGTGGTCCTACGAGCAGTACTTC. This codes for CASSEMGWSYEQYF.

The chain joins TRBV11-2 to TRBJ2-2, with a weak D call TRBD2 (5 bases). Germline CDR1 is SGHAT and CDR2 is FQNNGV. The CDR3 loop spans 14 amino acids. With 3 bases removed from V and 7 bases from J, the gap between germline ends came to 12 bases. The CDR3: CASSLRAMGGELFF. CDR3 in DNA: TGTGCCAGCAGCTTGAGGGCAATGGGCGGGGAGCTGTTTTTT.

The chain recombines TRBV5-1 with TRBJ2-3; 8 nucleotides agree with TRBD2. The CDR3 spans 15 residues. Germline CDR1 and CDR2: SGHRS and YFSETQ. The V gene end was trimmed by 2 bases and the J gene end by 5 bases; junction bases not matched to a gene: 7. CDR3 residues: CASSFLERGRDTQYF. In DNA form, the CDR3 reads TGCGCCAGCAGCTTCCTTGAGCGGGGGAGAGATACGCAGTATTTT. Full variable domain (rest looked up from reference TRBV5-1 and TRBJ2-3): KAGVTQTPRYLIKTRGQQVTLSCSPISGHRSVSWYQQTPGQGLQFLFEYFSETQRNKGNFPGRFSGRQFSNSRSEMNVSTLELGDSALYLCASSFLERGRDTQYFGPGTRLTVL.

The chain combines TRBV11-2 with TRBJ2-7; tentative D call: TRBD1 (5 bases). V lost 3 bases and J 1 base, leaving 13 bases between the germline ends. The CDR3 has 15 residues. The germline V gene encodes CDR1 SGHAT and CDR2 FQNNGV. The CDR3 loop reads CASSFHQGPSYEQYF. As DNA, the CDR3 is TGTGCCAGCAGCTTCCACCAGGGCCCGTCCTACGAGCAGTACTTC.